Below, 14 T cell receptor beta chains from the same sample are listed, as sequenced in a study of T-cell memory formation after mild COVID-19 (dated by TCRdb to about 2021). The library was generated by 5' RACE. Sequencing instrument: Illumina NovaSeq 6000. TCRdb applied fastp at Q25 and MiXCR to the public reads, then kept only in-frame beta chains. A single entry per CDR3 protein holds the most common genes and DNA from its merged rows. Here the sample has approximately 300,000 distinct CDR3 sequences; just under 20% occur a single time. The top ten hold 21% of the sample. Sequenced material: PBMCs or a T cell subset sorted from them (not recorded which). These receptors all stem from a man younger than 30 who had mild COVID-19 (a few samples of this study predate the infection). The sample titles of this study are shuffled in the database, so cell type and time point are left out; the donor was told from shared clones.

This rearrangement joins TRBV20-1 to TRBJ2-5; 9 bases are shared with TRBD1. The CDR3 extends over 16 amino acids. The germline gives CDR1 DFQATT, CDR2 SNEGSKA (reference sequence). V dropped 0 bases and J dropped 2; count of bases not matched to a gene: 7. The chain's CDR3 is CSARDGTGWAQETQYF. The CDR3 DNA follows: TGCAGTGCTAGAGACGGGACAGGGTGGGCTCAAGAGACCCAGTACTTC.

In its sample, this clonotype was seen a few times. The chain recombines TRBV29-1 with TRBJ2-5; tentative D call: TRBD2 (6 bases). V was pared by 2 bases and J by 5 bases, with 18 bases between. Germline V gene sequence: CDR1 SQVTM, CDR2 ANQGSEA. This CDR3 is 15 amino acids long. DNA for the CDR3: TGCAGCGTTGAACTAAGAGGGGAGGTCGGGGAGACCCAGTACTTC. Translating gives CSVELRGEVGETQYF.

Ten or more counts support this clonotype. The rearrangement links TRBV7-2 to TRBJ1-6; tentative D call: TRBD1 (6 bases). V dropped 5 bases and J dropped 1 base, with 15 bases sitting between them. CDR3 length: 17 residues. Germline values: CDR1 SGHTA, CDR2 FQGNSA. The CDR3 spells CASSLSKGESYNSPLHF. In nucleotides, the CDR3 is TGTGCCAGCAGCCTCTCCAAGGGGGAATCCTATAATTCACCCCTCCACTTT.

This clonotype was picked up a small number of times. The chain links TRBV5-6 to TRBJ2-7; D possibly corresponds to TRBD1 (6 bases). Trimming cost V 4 bases and J 7 bases, with 15 bases left between them. Germline loops: CDR1 SGHDT, CDR2 YYEEEE. This CDR3 is 13 amino acids long. The CDR3 loop is CASSPGRGGEQYF. The CDR3 DNA reads TGTGCCAGCAGCCCGGGCCGAGGGGGAGAGCAGTACTTC.

This clonotype was counted a few times. The rearrangement links TRBV7-8 to TRBJ2-2; weak D call: TRBD1 (6 bases). Germline values: CDR1 SGHVS, CDR2 FQNEAQ. The CDR3 has 13 residues. Trimming stripped 4 bases from V and 7 bases from J, with 10 bases between. The CDR3: CASSSGALGELFF. DNA for the CDR3: TGTGCCAGCAGCTCAGGGGCCCTCGGGGAGCTGTTTTTT. Complete variable domain (other parts from reference TRBV7-8 and TRBJ2-2): GAGVSQSPRYKVAKRGQDVALRCDPISGHVSLFWYQQALGQGPEFLTYFQNEAQLDKSGLPSDRFFAERPEGSVSTLKIQRTQQEDSAVYLCASSSGALGELFFGEGSRLTVL.

This clonotype was seen a few times. V gene TRBV4-2 combines with J gene TRBJ2-3; 7 nucleotides align to TRBD1. J gave up 4 bases and V 0 bases, and 10 bases lay outside the gene matches. Germline V gene lookup returns CDR1 LGHNA and CDR2 YNFKEQ. This CDR3 has 17 residues. This CDR3 is CASSQDGNRGVADTQYF. CDR3 nucleotides: TGTGCCAGCAGCCAAGATGGGAACAGGGGAGTGGCAGATACGCAGTATTTT.

The chain couples TRBV5-6 to TRBJ1-5; D is ambiguous. V was clipped by 3 bases and J by 2 bases, with 24 bases between them. Germline-derived CDR1 and CDR2 are SGHDT and YYEEEE. This CDR3 is built from 19 residues. The CDR3 nucleotides are TGTGCCAGCAGCTGGGAGGGAGGGAGGACTTCAGGAGGCAATCAGCCCCAGCATTTT. It specifies CASSWEGGRTSGGNQPQHF.

This clonotype was seen only a few times. The chain links TRBV5-1 to TRBJ1-1; D gene unclear. Deletions cut 2 bases from V and 11 bases from J, with 25 bases between. The CDR3 is 16 amino acids. Per the germline V gene, CDR1 is SGHRS and CDR2 is YFSETQ. The CDR3 protein is CASSLSAQREGEGAFF. The CDR3 nucleotides read TGCGCCAGCAGCTTATCGGCGCAACGAGAGGGTGAAGGGGCTTTCTTT.

V gene TRBV20-1 combines with J gene TRBJ2-7, with unresolved D. V lost 1 base and J 3 bases, leaving 7 bases between the germline ends. The CDR3 spans 12 residues. The germline CDR1 and CDR2 sequences are DFQATT and SNEGSKA (reference sequence). The CDR3 here is CSARVGNYEQYV. The DNA of the CDR3 is TGCAGTGCTAGAGTAGGGAACTACGAGCAGTACGTC.

The genes are TRBV6-2 or TRBV6-3 and TRBJ2-3; D not certain. This CDR3 contains 12 residues. Germline values: CDR1 MNHEY, CDR2 SVGEGT. Trimming removed 2 bases at V and 5 bases at J, with 5 bases between. The CDR3 nucleotides are TGTGCCAGCAGTTACGGTTTAGATACGCAGTATTTT. It specifies CASSYGLDTQYF.

V usage is TRBV5-1 and J usage is TRBJ1-4, with TRBD1 matching 9 bases. V lost 4 bases to trimming and J lost 8 bases; unmatched junction nucleotides: 6. From germline, CDR1 is SGHRS and CDR2 YFSETQ. The CDR3 length is 14 residues. The CDR3 is CASSPRTGEEKLFF. CDR3 coding DNA: TGCGCCAGCAGCCCCCGGACAGGGGAAGAAAAACTGTTTTTT. Variable domain in full (rest from reference TRBV5-1 and TRBJ1-4): KAGVTQTPRYLIKTRGQQVTLSCSPISGHRSVSWYQQTPGQGLQFLFEYFSETQRNKGNFPGRFSGRQFSNSRSEMNVSTLELGDSALYLCASSPRTGEEKLFFGSGTQLSVL.

The V gene is TRBV28, the J gene TRBJ2-3; TRBD2 matches 8 bases. The CDR3 length is 15 residues. V was clipped by 5 bases and J by 3 bases; unmatched bases: 7. Germline V CDR1 and CDR2: MDHEN, SYDVKM. CDR3 nucleotides: TGTGCCAGCAGTACTAGCGGATCAGGGACAGATACGCAGTATTTT. Its translation: CASSTSGSGTDTQYF.

The chain employs TRBV7-8 and TRBJ1-1, with D uncertain. There are 15 residues in the CDR3. The ends were cut back, 7 bases at V and 0 bases at J, with 15 bases in the middle. CDR1 and CDR2 (germline): SGHVS, FQNEAQ. The CDR3, as DNA: TGTGCCAGCAAAGTAGGTAGGATGATGAACACTGAAGCTTTCTTT. Translation gives CASKVGRMMNTEAFF.

This clonotype was seen a handful of times. The J gene is TRBJ2-1, the V gene TRBV7-2; the D is unclear. The V gene's germline CDR1 is SGHTA and CDR2 FQGNSA. The CDR3 has 13 residues. Trimming cost V 7 bases and J 8 bases, with 15 bases left between them. The DNA of the CDR3 is TGTGCCAGCACCTACTACGCCCACGATGAGCAGTTCTTC. The encoded protein is CASTYYAHDEQFF.